The sequence of this T cell receptor (beta chain) was determined in a study of regulatory T cells in long-lasting Graves disease. The time point here: persistent/refractory GD, antithyroid drugs over 5 years with positive TRAb. From RNA extracted from PBMCs, the TCR library was made. Concerning this clonotype: The antigen remains unidentified.

Study-wide points: Patients whose Graves' disease persisted exhibited lower TCR diversity than those newly diagnosed. Among the persistent patients, 2,741 public clonotypes were shared, more than the 850 to 1,000 shared among new patients.

Sequencing libraries for TCR beta were prepared with iRepertoire HTBI primers and Arm-PCR of CDR3 regions. TCRdb processed the multiplex PCR reads anew with MiXCR; each CDR3 protein has one entry. Of a few hundred thousand distinct CDR3 sequences in the sample, roughly a quarter were seen once. Here the sequenced sample was peripheral blood mononuclear cells (PBMCs), taken when the disease was refractory, from a patient treated with antithyroid drugs. The TCR sequence derives from a female donor with Graves disease.

The CDR3: CASNSGGANTEAFF. As DNA, the CDR3 is TGTGCCAGTAACTCAGGGGGAGCGAACACTGAAGCTTTCTTT. The chain recombines TRBV19 with TRBJ1-1; 7 bases line up with TRBD1. Germline CDR1 reads LNHDA; CDR2 reads SQIVND (reference sequence). V dropped 7 bases and J dropped 1; count of bases not matched to a gene: 6. The CDR3 totals 14 residues. The complete variable domain, with remaining parts taken from reference TRBV19 and TRBJ1-1, reads DGGITQSPKYLFRKEGQNVTLSCEQNLNHDAMYWYRQDPGQGLRLIYYSQIVNDFQKGDIAEGYSVSREKKESFPLTVTSAQKNPTAFYLCASNSGGANTEAFFGQGTRLTVV.